One and the same sample provided the 9 T cell receptor beta chains below, sequenced in a study of T-cell reconstitution after alpha-beta-depleted transplantation in children. Unique molecular identifiers featured in how the TCRbeta library was prepared. TCRdb reprocessed the PCR reads with MiXCR, giving one entry per CDR3 protein. The sample lists 540,000 or so distinct CDR3 sequences, roughly 23% occurring once. Here the sequenced sample was PBMCs, mostly from graft donor cells, taken 360 days after TCRalphabeta/CD19-depleted stem cell transplant. These receptor sequences come from a boy less than two years old who had a stem cell transplant for acute myeloid leukemia, so the T cells may come from the graft donor.

This clonotype has at least ten counts. The CDR3 nucleotides read TGTGCCACCAGCAGAGAACCAGGTATGAACACTGAAGCTTTCTTT. This encodes CATSREPGMNTEAFF. The V gene is TRBV15, the J gene TRBJ1-1; unclear D gene. With 0 bases removed from V and 0 bases from J, the gap between germline ends came to 8 bases. Germline-derived CDR1 and CDR2 are LNHNV and YYDKDF (reference sequence). The CDR3 covers 15 residues. Filled out from reference TRBV15 and TRBJ1-1, the complete variable domain reads DAMVIQNPRYQVTQFGKPVTLSCSQTLNHNVMYWYQQKSSQAPKLLFHYYDKDFNNEADTPDNFQSRRPNTSFCFLDIRSPGLGDTAMYLCATSREPGMNTEAFFGQGTRLTVV.

This clonotype was seen at least ten times. The V and J genes are TRBV12-3 or TRBV12-4 and TRBJ2-1; 9 bases line up with TRBD1. The junction had 7 bases not matched to a gene; V was cut back by 3 bases and J by 7 bases. The CDR3 extends over 15 amino acids. CDR3 sequence reads: CASSFTGGLRNEQFF. The CDR3 nucleotides read TGTGCCAGCAGTTTTACAGGGGGCTTGCGGAATGAGCAGTTCTTC.

This clonotype was recorded a few times. This chain joins TRBV20-1 and TRBJ2-5; a possible D gene is TRBD2 (7 bases). With 3 bases removed from V and 9 bases from J, the gap between germline ends came to 14 bases. CDR3 length equals 12 residues. CDR1 is DFQATT and CDR2 is SNEGSKA in the germline V gene (reference sequence). The CDR3 sequence is CSASGGPDPQYF. The CDR3, as DNA: TGCAGTGCTAGCGGGGGGCCGGACCCCCAGTACTTC.

This clonotype showed up many times. This rearrangement joins TRBV20-1 to TRBJ2-5, with TRBD2 matching over 7 bases. Germline CDR1 and CDR2: DFQATT and SNEGSKA (reference sequence). CDR3 length: 14 residues. Trimming cost V 2 bases and J 5 bases; bases outside gene matches: 8. The CDR3 nucleotides read TGCAGTGCTAGAAGGGGCGGGGGTTGTGAGACCCAGTACTTC. This codes for CSARRGGGCETQYF.

This chain joins TRBV6-1 and TRBJ2-3; 9 bases fit TRBD2. J gave up 6 bases and V 6 bases, and 13 bases lay outside the gene matches. The length of the CDR3 is 16 residues. Germline lookup yields CDR1 MNHNS and CDR2 SASEGT. The CDR3 coding sequence is TGTGCCAGCAGGGAGGGAGGGGCGGGGGGGAGGGATACGCAGTATTTT. Translated, it gives CASREGGAGGRDTQYF.

The rearrangement uses TRBV7-9 and TRBJ2-3; either TRBD1 or TRBD2 may supply D (6 bases each). Trimming removed 5 bases from V and 2 bases from J, with 17 bases in between. From germline, CDR1 is SEHNR and CDR2 FQNEAQ (reference sequence). The CDR3 length is 16 residues. CDR3 sequence: CASSLPPGASTDTQYF. CDR3 coding DNA: TGTGCCAGCAGCCTACCCCCGGGGGCATCCACAGATACGCAGTATTTT.

This clonotype was counted a few times. The CDR3 is CSARDGGQGPLAQYF. For the CDR3, the DNA is TGCAGTGCTAGAGATGGCGGGCAGGGTCCCTTGGCGCAGTATTTT. The chain carries TRBV20-1 and TRBJ2-3; D might be TRBD1 or TRBD2, each matching 5 bases. The CDR3 has 15 amino acids. CDR1 and CDR2 (germline): DFQATT, SNEGSKA (reference sequence). V lost 0 bases to trimming and J lost 10 bases, with 20 bases between them.

This clonotype was found a few times. J is TRBJ2-1 and V is TRBV7-2; 11 bases are shared with TRBD2. Unmatched junction bases numbered 16, after V lost 8 bases and J lost 7 bases. The CDR3 consists of 17 residues. The germline V gene encodes CDR1 SGHTA and CDR2 FQGNSA. In DNA, the CDR3 is TGTGCCAGCGCCTGGCTAGCGGGGGGAACCTCGGGAAATGAGCAGTTCTTC. Translating gives CASAWLAGGTSGNEQFF.

This chain uses TRBV10-1 with TRBJ2-2; 7 nucleotides agree with TRBD1. The CDR3 is 13 residues long. Germline values: CDR1 WNHNN, CDR2 SYGVQD (reference sequence). Unmatched junction bases numbered 2, after V lost 6 bases and J lost 4 bases. The CDR3 reads CASRQGSTGELFF. The CDR3 coding sequence is TGCGCCAGCAGACAGGGGAGCACCGGGGAGCTGTTTTTT.